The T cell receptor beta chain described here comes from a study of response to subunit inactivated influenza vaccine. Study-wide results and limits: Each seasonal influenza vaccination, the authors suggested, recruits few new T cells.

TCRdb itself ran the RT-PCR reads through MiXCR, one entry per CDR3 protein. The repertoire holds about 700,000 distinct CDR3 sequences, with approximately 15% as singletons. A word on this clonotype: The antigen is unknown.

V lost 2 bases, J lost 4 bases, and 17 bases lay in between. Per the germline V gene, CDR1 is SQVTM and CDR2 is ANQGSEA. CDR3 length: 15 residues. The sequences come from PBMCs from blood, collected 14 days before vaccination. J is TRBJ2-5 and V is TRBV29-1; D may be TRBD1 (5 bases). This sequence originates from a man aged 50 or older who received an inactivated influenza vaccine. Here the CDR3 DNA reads TGCAGCGTTGAAACCCCTGGGCAGGGAAGAGAGACCCAGTACTTC. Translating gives CSVETPGQGRETQYF.